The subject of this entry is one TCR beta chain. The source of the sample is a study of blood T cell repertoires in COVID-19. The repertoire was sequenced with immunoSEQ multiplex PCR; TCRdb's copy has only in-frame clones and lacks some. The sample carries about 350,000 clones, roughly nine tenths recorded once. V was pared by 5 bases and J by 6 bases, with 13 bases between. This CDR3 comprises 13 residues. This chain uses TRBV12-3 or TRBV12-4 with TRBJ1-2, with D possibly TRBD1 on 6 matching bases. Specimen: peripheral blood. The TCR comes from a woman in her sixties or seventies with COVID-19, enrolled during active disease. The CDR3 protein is CASSQVTGNGYTF. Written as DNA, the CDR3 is TGTGCCAGCAGTCAAGTGACAGGAAATGGCTACACCTTC.